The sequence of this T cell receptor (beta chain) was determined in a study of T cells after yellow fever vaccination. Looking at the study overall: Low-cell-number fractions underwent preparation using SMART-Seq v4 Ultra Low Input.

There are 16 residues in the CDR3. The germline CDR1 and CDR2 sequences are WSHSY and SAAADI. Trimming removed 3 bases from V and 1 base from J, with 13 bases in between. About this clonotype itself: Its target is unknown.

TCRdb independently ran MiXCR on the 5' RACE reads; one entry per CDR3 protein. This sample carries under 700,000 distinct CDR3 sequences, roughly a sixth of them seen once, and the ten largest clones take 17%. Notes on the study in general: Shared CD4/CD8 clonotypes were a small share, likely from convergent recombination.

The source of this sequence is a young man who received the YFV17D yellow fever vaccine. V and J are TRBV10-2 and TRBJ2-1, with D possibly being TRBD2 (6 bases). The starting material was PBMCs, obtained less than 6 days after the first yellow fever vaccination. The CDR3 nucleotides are TGCGCCAGCAGTGATGGGGCGGGGTCTTCCTACAATGAGCAGTTCTTC. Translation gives CASSDGAGSSYNEQFF.